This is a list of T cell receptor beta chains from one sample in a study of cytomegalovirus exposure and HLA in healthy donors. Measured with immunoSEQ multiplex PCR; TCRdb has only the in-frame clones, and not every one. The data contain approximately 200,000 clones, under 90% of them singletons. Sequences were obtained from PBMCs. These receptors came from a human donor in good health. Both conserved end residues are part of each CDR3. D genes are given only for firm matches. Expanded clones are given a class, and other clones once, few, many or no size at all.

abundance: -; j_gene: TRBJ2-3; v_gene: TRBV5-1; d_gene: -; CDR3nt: TGCGCCAGCAGCATCGCCGGGACTAGCACAGATACGCAGTATTTT; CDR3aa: CASSIAGTSTDTQYF
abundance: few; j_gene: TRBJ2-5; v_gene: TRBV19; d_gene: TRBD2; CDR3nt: TGTGCCAGTAGTGGGACTAGCGGGGGAACCCTCCAAGAGACCCAGTACTTC; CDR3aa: CASSGTSGGTLQETQYF
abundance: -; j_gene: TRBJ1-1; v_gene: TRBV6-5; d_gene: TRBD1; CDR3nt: TGTGCCAGCAGTTTCGTACAGGGGCTCCGGGCCACTGAAGCTTTCTTT; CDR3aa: CASSFVQGLRATEAFF
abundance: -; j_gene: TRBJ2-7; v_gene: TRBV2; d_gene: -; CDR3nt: TGTGCCAGCAGGGAAACGGCAGGGTCTGGGCAGTACTTC; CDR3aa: CASRETAGSGQYF
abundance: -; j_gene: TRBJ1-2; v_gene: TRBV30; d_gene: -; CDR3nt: TGTGCCTGGAGTGTACGGGGTAGTAACTATGGCTACACCTTC; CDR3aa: CAWSVRGSNYGYTF
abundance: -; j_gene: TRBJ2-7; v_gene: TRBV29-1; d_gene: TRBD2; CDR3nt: TGCAGCGTCACGGGCGGGGGTAGGGTCGGCGGCGAGCAGTACTTC; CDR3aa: CSVTGGGRVGGEQYF
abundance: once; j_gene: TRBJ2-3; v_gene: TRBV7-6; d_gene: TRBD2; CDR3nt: TGTGCCAGCAGCCTTGGACTAGCGGAGGGGGCCACAGATACGCAGTATTTT; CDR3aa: CASSLGLAEGATDTQYF
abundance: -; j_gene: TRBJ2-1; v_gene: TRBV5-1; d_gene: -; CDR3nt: TGCGCCAGCAGCTTGGCCCCGACAACCTCCTACAATGAGCAGTTCTTC; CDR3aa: CASSLAPTTSYNEQFF
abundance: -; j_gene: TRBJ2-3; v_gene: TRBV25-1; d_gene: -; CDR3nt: TGTGCCAGCCTCAGGGCAAGCACAGATACGCAGTATTTT; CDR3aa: CASLRASTDTQYF
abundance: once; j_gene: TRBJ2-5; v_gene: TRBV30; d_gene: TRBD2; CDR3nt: TGTGCCTGGAGCGTGACGGGACTACAAGAGACCCAGTACTTC; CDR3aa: CAWSVTGLQETQYF
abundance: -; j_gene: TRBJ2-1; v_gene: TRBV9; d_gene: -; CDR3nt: TGTGCCAGCAGCGTAGGGTTAGCAGGGAGGGGGAATGAGCAGTTCTTC; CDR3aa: CASSVGLAGRGNEQFF
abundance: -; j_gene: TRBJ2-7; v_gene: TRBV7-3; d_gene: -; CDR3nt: TGTGCCAGCAGCCCTTTCGGGGGAGGTGAGGGCGAGCAGTACTTC; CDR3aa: CASSPFGGGEGEQYF
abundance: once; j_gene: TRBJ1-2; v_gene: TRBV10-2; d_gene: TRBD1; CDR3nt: TGCGCCAGCAGTGAGGGGGACAGGACGAACCGTCTTGGGGGCTACACCTTC; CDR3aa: CASSEGDRTNRLGGYTF
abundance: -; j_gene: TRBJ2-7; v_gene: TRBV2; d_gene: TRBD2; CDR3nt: TGTGCCAGCAGGCAAACAATGGGACTATCCTACGAGCAGTACTTC; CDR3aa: CASRQTMGLSYEQYF
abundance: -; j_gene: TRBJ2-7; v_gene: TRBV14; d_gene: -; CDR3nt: TGTGCCAGCAGCCAAGGTATCGGGGTCACGTACTTC; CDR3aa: CASSQGIGVTYF
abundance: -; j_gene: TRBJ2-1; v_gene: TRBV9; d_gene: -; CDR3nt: TGTGCCAGCAGCTTTGGGGGGTACAATGAGCAGTTCTTC; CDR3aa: CASSFGGYNEQFF
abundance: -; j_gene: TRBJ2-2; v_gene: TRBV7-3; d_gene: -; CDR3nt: TGTGCCAGCAGCTTAATTGGTGGGAGCGACACGACCGGGGAGCTGTTTTTT; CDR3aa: CASSLIGGSDTTGELFF
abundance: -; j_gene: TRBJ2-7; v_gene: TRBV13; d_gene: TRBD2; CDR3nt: TGTGCCAGCAGCCCACCTAGCGGGAGGATTACTTACGAGCAGTACTTC; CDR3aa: CASSPPSGRITYEQYF
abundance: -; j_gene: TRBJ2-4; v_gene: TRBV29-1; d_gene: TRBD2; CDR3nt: TGCAGCGTTGCCCGAACCGGACTAGCCGACACTCAGTACTTC; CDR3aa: CSVARTGLADTQYF
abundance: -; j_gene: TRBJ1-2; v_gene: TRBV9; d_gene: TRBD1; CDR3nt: TGTGCCAGCAGCGCCACGACAGGGTACAATGGCTACACCTTC; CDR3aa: CASSATTGYNGYTF
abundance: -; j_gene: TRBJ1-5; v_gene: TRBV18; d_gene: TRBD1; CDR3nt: TGTGCCAGCTCAGGGGACAGATATCAGCCCCAGCATTTT; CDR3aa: CASSGDRYQPQHF
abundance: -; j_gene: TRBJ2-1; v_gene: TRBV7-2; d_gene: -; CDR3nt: TGTGCCAGCAGCTTAGCTTCTAGCGTCTACAATGAGCAGTTCTTC; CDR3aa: CASSLASSVYNEQFF
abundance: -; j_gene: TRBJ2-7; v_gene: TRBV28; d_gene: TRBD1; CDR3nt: TGTGCCAGCAGTCCCCCCTCAGACAGGGCTCAGGCTTTC; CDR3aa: CASSPPSDRAQAF
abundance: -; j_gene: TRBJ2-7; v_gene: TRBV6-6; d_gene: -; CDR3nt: TGTGCCAGCAGTCGGGACACCGAGCAGTACTTC; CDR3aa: CASSRDTEQYF
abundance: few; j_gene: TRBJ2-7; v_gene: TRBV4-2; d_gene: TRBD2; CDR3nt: TGTGCCAGCAGCCAACAGGCTAGCGGGTCCTCCTACGAGCAGTACTTC; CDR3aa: CASSQQASGSSYEQYF
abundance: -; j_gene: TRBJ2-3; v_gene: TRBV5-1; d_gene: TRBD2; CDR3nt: TGCGCCAGCAGCTTGGAAGGACTAGCGATCACAGATACGCAGTATTTT; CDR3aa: CASSLEGLAITDTQYF
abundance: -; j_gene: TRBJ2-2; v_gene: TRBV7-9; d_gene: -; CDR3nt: TGTGCCAGCAGCGCACCCCCTCCCCAAAGGGGGACCGGGGAGCTGTTTTTT; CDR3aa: CASSAPPPQRGTGELFF
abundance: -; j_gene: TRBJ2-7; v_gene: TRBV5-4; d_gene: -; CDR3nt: TGTGCCAGCAGCCCGGCCCTGGGCTCTTACGAGCAGTACTTC; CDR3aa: CASSPALGSYEQYF
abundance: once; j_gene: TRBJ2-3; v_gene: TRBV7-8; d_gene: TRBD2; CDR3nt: TGTGCCAGCAGCTTACGCGGGAGGGAAGCCACTAGCACAGATACGCAGTATTTT; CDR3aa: CASSLRGREATSTDTQYF
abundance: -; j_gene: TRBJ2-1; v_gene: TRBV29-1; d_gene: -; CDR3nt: TGCAGTGCCAGTTACAATGAGCAGTTCTTC; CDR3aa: CSASYNEQFF
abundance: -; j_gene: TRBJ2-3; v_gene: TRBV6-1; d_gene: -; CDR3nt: TGTGCCAGCATCCCTAGTGTATCAGATACGCAGTATTTT; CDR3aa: CASIPSVSDTQYF
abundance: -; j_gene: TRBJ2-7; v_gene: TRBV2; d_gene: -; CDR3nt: TGTGCCAGCAGTTATGAACAGTACGAGCAGTACTTC; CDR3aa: CASSYEQYEQYF
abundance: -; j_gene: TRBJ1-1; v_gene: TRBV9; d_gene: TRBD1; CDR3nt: TGTGCCAGCAGCCGACAGGGGATCTTCATGAACACTGAAGCTTTCTTT; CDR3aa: CASSRQGIFMNTEAFF
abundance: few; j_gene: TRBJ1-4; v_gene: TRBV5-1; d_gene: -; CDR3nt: TGCGCCAGCAGCGGGGGACTCCCCTACGCTAATGAAAAACTGTTTTTT; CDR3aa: CASSGGLPYANEKLFF
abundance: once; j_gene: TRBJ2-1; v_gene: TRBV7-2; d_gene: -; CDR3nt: TGTGCCAGCAGCCGAATACTAGACAATGAGCAGTTCTTC; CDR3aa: CASSRILDNEQFF
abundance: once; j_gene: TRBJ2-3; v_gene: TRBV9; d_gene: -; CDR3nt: TGTGCCAGCAGCGTAGCGGGATTCACAGATACGCAGTATTTT; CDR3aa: CASSVAGFTDTQYF
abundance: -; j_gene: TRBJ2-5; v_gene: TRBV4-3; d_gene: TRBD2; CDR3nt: TGCGCCAGCAGCCAAGGACTAGCGGGAGTCTTGGAGACCCAGTACTTC; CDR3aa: CASSQGLAGVLETQYF
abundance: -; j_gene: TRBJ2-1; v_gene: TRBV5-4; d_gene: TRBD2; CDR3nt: TGTGCCAGCAGCCTCCCGACTAGCGGGGCCTACAATGAGCAGTTCTTC; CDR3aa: CASSLPTSGAYNEQFF
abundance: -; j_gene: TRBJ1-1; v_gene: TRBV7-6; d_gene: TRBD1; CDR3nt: TGTGCCAGCAGCTCGGACAGGGGATTTGAAGCTTTCTTT; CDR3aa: CASSSDRGFEAFF
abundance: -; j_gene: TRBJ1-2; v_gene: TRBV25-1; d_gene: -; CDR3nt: TGTGCCAGCAGTGGGACTATCGGCTACACCTTC; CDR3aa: CASSGTIGYTF
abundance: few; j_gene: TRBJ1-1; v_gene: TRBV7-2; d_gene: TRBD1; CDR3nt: TGTGCCAGCAGCCAAGGACAGGTCAGGAACACTGAAGCTTTCTTT; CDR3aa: CASSQGQVRNTEAFF
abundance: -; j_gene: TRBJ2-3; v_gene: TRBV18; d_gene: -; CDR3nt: TGTGCCAGCTCCCCCCGGGGAGGAGGGAGTAGCACAGATACGCAGTATTTT; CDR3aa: CASSPRGGGSSTDTQYF
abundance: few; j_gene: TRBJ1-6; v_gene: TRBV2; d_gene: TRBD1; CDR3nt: TGTGCCAGCAGGGGAGCAGGGGGAGCTAAGAATTCACCCCTCCACTTT; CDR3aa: CASRGAGGAKNSPLHF
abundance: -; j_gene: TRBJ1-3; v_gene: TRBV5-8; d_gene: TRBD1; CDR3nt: TGTGCCAGCAGCTTGGGACAGGGAAGAAACACCATATATTTT; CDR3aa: CASSLGQGRNTIYF
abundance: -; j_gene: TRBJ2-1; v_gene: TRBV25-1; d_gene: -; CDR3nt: TGTGCCAGCAGTGAATATGTTCGTCGGTCCCGACGGAGTGAGCAGTTCTTC; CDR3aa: CASSEYVRRSRRSEQFF
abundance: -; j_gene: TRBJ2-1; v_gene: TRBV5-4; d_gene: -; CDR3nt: TGTGCCAGCAGTCCTAACCCAGGTTATGAGCAGTTCTTC; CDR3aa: CASSPNPGYEQFF
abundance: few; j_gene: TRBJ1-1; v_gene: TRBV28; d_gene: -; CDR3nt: TGTGCCAGCAGTTCCATGGGGAGGAGTGAAGCTTTCTTT; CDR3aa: CASSSMGRSEAFF
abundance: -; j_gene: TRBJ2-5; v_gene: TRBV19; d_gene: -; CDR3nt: TGTGCCAGTAGTATAAGTCTGGCGGGACAAGAGACCCAGTACTTC; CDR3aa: CASSISLAGQETQYF
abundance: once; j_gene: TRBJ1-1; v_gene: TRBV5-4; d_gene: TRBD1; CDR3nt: TGTGCCAGCAGCCTGTTCACCGGGACAGAGAACACTGAAGCTTTCTTT; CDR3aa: CASSLFTGTENTEAFF
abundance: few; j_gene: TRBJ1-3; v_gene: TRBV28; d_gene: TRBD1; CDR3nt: TGTGCCAGCAGTCCGCCGACAGGGTTTGACGGAAACACCATATATTTT; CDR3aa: CASSPPTGFDGNTIYF
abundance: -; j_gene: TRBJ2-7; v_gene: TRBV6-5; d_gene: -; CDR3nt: TGTGCCAGCAGTTATGGGGCGGGGATATACGAGCAGTACTTC; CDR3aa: CASSYGAGIYEQYF
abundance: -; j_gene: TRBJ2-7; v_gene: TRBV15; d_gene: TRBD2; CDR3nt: TGTGCCACCAGCTGGTTGGGACTAGCGGCCTCCTACGAGCAGTACTTC; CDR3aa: CATSWLGLAASYEQYF